Shown below are 10 T cell receptor beta chains from a single sample sequenced in a study of blood T cells in healthy people across ages. A second PCR of about 7 to 11 cycles used a sample-barcoded 5' primer and a J-beta primer mix. Using its own MiXCR run on the 5' RACE reads, TCRdb lists one record per CDR3 protein. The sample carries over a million distinct CDR3 sequences, 35% to 50% recorded once. The sequencing sample was made of blood. These receptors were taken from a woman aged 55-75 years in good health.

This clonotype was counted only a few times. The chain recombines TRBV6-2 or TRBV6-3 with TRBJ1-1; maybe TRBD1 (5 bases). Between the trimmed V and J ends, which lost 5 bases and 7 bases, there was a span of 11 bases. Looked up from germline, CDR1 is MNHEY and CDR2 is SVGEGT. CDR3 length: 12 residues. The DNA of the CDR3 is TGTGCCAGCAGTCCGGGACGGCTTGAAGCTTTCTTT. This gives the protein CASSPGRLEAFF.

This chain joins TRBV12-3 or TRBV12-4 and TRBJ1-1; 9 bases align to TRBD1. The J segment lost 3 bases and the V segment lost 6 bases, leaving 8 bases of the junction unmatched. This CDR3 spans 15 amino acids. The CDR3 region has the DNA TGTGCCAGCAGCCCTTGGACAGGGGTGGACACTGAAGCTTTCTTT. Translating gives CASSPWTGVDTEAFF.

This chain joins TRBV6-5 and TRBJ2-1, with D possibly matching TRBD1 (5 bases). Trimming left V 5 bases short and J 9 bases short, with 20 bases between. Germline lookup yields CDR1 MNHEY and CDR2 SVGAGI. This CDR3 comprises 15 residues. The DNA for the CDR3 is TGTGCCAGCAGTCTGGGGCGAGTAGGGCACAGTGAGCAGTTCTTC. It yields the protein CASSLGRVGHSEQFF.

The chain recombines TRBV20-1 with TRBJ2-7, with a tentative D call TRBD2 (5 bases). The germline V gene has CDR1 DFQATT and CDR2 SNEGSKA (reference sequence). This CDR3 is 14 amino acids long. Trimming cost V 2 bases and J 2 bases, with 13 bases left between them. CDR3 in DNA: TGCAGTGCTAGACCCCTTTACGGGGCCTACGAGCAGTACTTC. Translated: CSARPLYGAYEQYF.

Here the CDR3 reads CASSLDVGEGETQYF. CDR3 coding DNA: TGCGCCAGCAGCTTGGACGTGGGTGAGGGAGAGACCCAGTACTTC. This rearrangement joins TRBV5-1 to TRBJ2-5, with a possible D match to TRBD2 (5 bases). The CDR3 runs to 15 residues. V was trimmed by 0 bases and J by 4 bases, leaving 13 bases between them. Germline CDR1 and CDR2: SGHRS and YFSETQ.

V and J are TRBV7-8 and TRBJ2-3, with D unresolved. Germline CDR1 reads SGHVS; CDR2 reads FQNEAQ. The CDR3 runs to 12 residues. V was pared by 10 bases and J by 3 bases, with 11 bases between. The CDR3 coding sequence is TGTGCCACCAAAAATTGGACAGATACGCAGTATTTT. Translated, it gives CATKNWTDTQYF.

This clonotype has more than one count but fewer than ten. The chain carries TRBV6-1 and TRBJ1-2; D might be TRBD1 (6 bases). The V gene's germline CDR1 is MNHNS and CDR2 SASEGT. This CDR3 has 16 amino acids. V gave up 4 bases and J gave up 8 bases, with 23 bases separating them. DNA of the CDR3: TGTGCCAGCAGTGGGAGGACAGAGGCCGGGGCGCTCGGCTACACCTTC. This encodes CASSGRTEAGALGYTF.

CDR3 sequence reads: CSAGQGSGVQTQYF. The CDR3 nucleotides are TGCAGTGCTGGACAGGGCTCGGGAGTACAGACCCAGTACTTC. V gene TRBV20-1 combines with J gene TRBJ2-7, with 8 bases aligning to TRBD1. The J call may be incorrect, as the DNA end agrees better with TRBJ2-5. Per germline, CDR1 DFQATT and CDR2 SNEGSKA (reference sequence). CDR3 length equals 14 residues.

This chain links TRBV30 with TRBJ2-7; TRBD2 matches 13 bases. The end of the DNA is better explained by TRBJ2-5, so the J call may be wrong. In germline, CDR1 is GTSNPN, CDR2 SVGIG (reference sequence). This CDR3 is 13 amino acids long. DNA of the CDR3: TGTGCCTGTACTAGCGGGAGGGCGGAGACCCAGTACTTC. Translated, it gives CACTSGRAETQYF.

The sample holds a few counts of this clonotype. The chain recombines TRBV11-2 with TRBJ2-3; D tentatively fits TRBD1 or TRBD2 (6 bases each). Germline V gene lookup returns CDR1 SGHAT and CDR2 FQNNGV. The CDR3 sequence is 15 residues long. V lost 3 bases to trimming and J lost 2 bases, with 12 bases between them. CDR3 DNA: TGTGCCAGCAGCTTCAGGGGACTCCACACAGATACGCAGTATTTT. Residues: CASSFRGLHTDTQYF.